This T cell receptor beta chain came from a study of blood T cell repertoires in COVID-19. J was trimmed by 0 bases and V by 9 bases; bases with no gene match: 5. Germline V CDR1 and CDR2: SGHRS, YFSETQ. This CDR3 comprises 13 residues. Participants had their cohort set by participant-reported clinical history. TCRdb's table, derived via immunoSEQ multiplex PCR, lists solely in-frame clones and lacks some. The top ten clones hold over 3% of a sample with 200,000 to 250,000 clones, roughly nine tenths of them seen once. The sequence was obtained from a woman aged 45-65 years in a cohort exposed to, infected with or recovered from COVID-19 (not recorded which). This rearrangement joins TRBV5-1 to TRBJ2-7; 8 bases align to TRBD2. Sequenced: PBMCs or T cells enriched from blood (not recorded which). CDR3 residues: CANPAGVSYEQYF. CDR3 nucleotides: TGCGCCAACCCAGCGGGGGTCTCCTACGAGCAGTACTTC.